The 17 T cell receptor beta chains below all came from one sample that was sequenced in a study of cytomegalovirus exposure and HLA in healthy donors. Both 60 Vbeta primers and 13 Jbeta primers went into the PCR. Sequenced by immunoSEQ multiplex PCR; TCRdb stores in-frame clones only, minus some. The table has over 150,000 clones, roughly 80% seen once. Source material: PBMCs. The receptors were gathered from a woman in her 30s in good health and CMV-seronegative.

The chain has TRBV4-1 and TRBJ1-2, with a weak D call TRBD1 (6 bases). In germline, CDR1 is MGHRA, CDR2 YSYEKL. The CDR3 extends over 13 amino acids. V was clipped by 3 bases and J by 5 bases, with 10 bases between them. The CDR3, as DNA: TGCGCCAGCAGCCACTCCGACAGGTATGGCTACACCTTC. Protein: CASSHSDRYGYTF.

The chain is built from TRBV7-9 and TRBJ1-1; 7 bases map to TRBD1. The length of the CDR3 is 15 residues. Germline assignment: CDR1 SEHNR and CDR2 FQNEAQ (reference sequence). With V trimmed by 2 bases and J by 7 bases, 10 bases remained unmatched. The CDR3 reads CASSLRQGVFHEAFF. CDR3 DNA sequence: TGTGCCAGCAGCTTAAGACAGGGTGTATTTCATGAAGCTTTCTTT.

This chain connects TRBV5-1 to TRBJ2-2; possible D gene TRBD1, 7 bases. The CDR3 runs 15 residues. The V gene's germline CDR1 is SGHRS and CDR2 YFSETQ. The V end lost 4 bases, the J end lost 5 bases, and 15 bases lay between the germline ends. CDR3 DNA: TGCGCCAGCAGCCCGAACAGGGGAGGTACCGGGGAGCTGTTTTTT. This encodes CASSPNRGGTGELFF.

The chain combines TRBV28 with TRBJ2-2; D ambiguous. Trimming left V 6 bases short and J 6 bases short, with 14 bases between. The CDR3 is 14 amino acids. Germline CDR1 MDHEN, CDR2 SYDVKM. CDR3 bases: TGTGCCAGCAGAGACACCTCGTGGGCCGGGGAGCTGTTTTTT. Translating it yields CASRDTSWAGELFF.

The V call is TRBV29-1, the J call TRBJ2-7, with D tentatively TRBD2 (5 bases). Germline lookup yields CDR1 SQVTM and CDR2 ANQGSEA. This CDR3 has 11 residues. The V end lost 6 bases, the J end lost 5 bases, and 11 bases lay between the germline ends. In nucleotides, the CDR3 is TGCAGCGTCCTAGAGGGAAACGAGCAGTACTTC. It encodes CSVLEGNEQYF.

The chain is built from TRBV30 and TRBJ1-2; 9 bases align to TRBD1. The ends lost 4 bases at V and 2 bases at J; junction bases unmatched: 2. The CDR3 totals 13 residues. Looked up from germline, CDR1 is GTSNPN and CDR2 is SVGIG (reference sequence). DNA for the CDR3: TGTGCCTGGACCGGGACAGGGAACTATGGCTACACCTTC. Translated, it gives CAWTGTGNYGYTF.

The CDR3 is CATRQGATNEKLFF. CDR3 DNA: TGTGCCACCCGACAGGGGGCTACTAATGAAAAACTGTTTTTT. This chain connects TRBV10-3 to TRBJ1-4; TRBD1 matches 10 bases. V lost 10 bases to trimming and J lost 2 bases; unmatched junction nucleotides: 4. This CDR3 has 14 residues. The germline V gene encodes CDR1 ENHRY and CDR2 SYGVKD.

This clone turned up a few times. The chain is built from TRBV4-2 and TRBJ2-4; D is possibly TRBD2 (5 bases). The CDR3 is 16 amino acids. Trimming left V 4 bases short and J 6 bases short, with 19 bases between. CDR1 is LGHNA, CDR2 YNFKEQ, per germline. The DNA for the CDR3 is TGTGCCAGCAGCCCCCCGGGGTCCGGGCCCGTAAACATTCAGTACTTC. This gives the protein CASSPPGSGPVNIQYF.

This clone occurred a few times. This rearrangement joins TRBV6-5 to TRBJ1-1; 8 bases are shared with TRBD1. V lost 5 bases, J lost 4 bases, and 9 bases stayed unmatched. Germline-derived CDR1 and CDR2 are MNHEY and SVGAGI. This CDR3 comprises 15 residues. CDR3: CASSPKGQGITEAFF. CDR3 nucleotides: TGTGCCAGCAGTCCCAAAGGACAGGGAATCACTGAAGCTTTCTTT.

By sample fraction, this clone is medium-sized. V usage is TRBV15 and J usage is TRBJ2-7, with 14 bases matching TRBD2. The trim removed 6 bases at V and 10 bases at J, leaving 11 bases unmatched. CDR1 is LNHNV, CDR2 YYDKDF, per germline (reference sequence). The CDR3 sequence is 15 residues long. The CDR3 region is CATRNGGTSGGVQYF. As DNA, the CDR3 is TGTGCCACCAGAAACGGCGGGACTAGCGGGGGCGTCCAGTACTTC.

J is TRBJ1-2 and V is TRBV7-8; 10 nucleotides line up with TRBD1. In germline, CDR1 is SGHVS, CDR2 FQNEAQ. The CDR3 consists of 15 residues. With V trimmed by 2 bases and J by 7 bases, 7 bases remained unmatched. Written as DNA, the CDR3 is TGTGCCAGCAGCTTAAGTTACCGGGACAGGGGTGGCTACACCTTC. Its protein product is CASSLSYRDRGGYTF.

J is TRBJ1-1 and V is TRBV15; TRBD1 agrees at 8 bases. This CDR3 contains 14 residues. CDR1 and CDR2 from the germline V gene are LNHNV and YYDKDF (reference sequence). J lost 9 bases, V lost 3 bases, and 9 bases had no gene match. The chain's CDR3 is CATSRVRQGTQAFF. DNA for the CDR3: TGTGCCACCAGCAGGGTAAGACAGGGGACCCAAGCTTTCTTT. The whole variable domain, remainder taken from reference TRBV15 and TRBJ1-1, is DAMVIQNPRYQVTQFGKPVTLSCSQTLNHNVMYWYQQKSSQAPKLLFHYYDKDFNNEADTPDNFQSRRPNTSFCFLDIRSPGLGDTAMYLCATSRVRQGTQAFFGQGTRLTVV.

The chain employs TRBV7-6 and TRBJ2-3, with a tentative D call TRBD2 (6 bases). Between the trimmed V and J ends, which lost 5 bases and 4 bases, there was a span of 22 bases. From germline, CDR1 is SGHVS and CDR2 FNYEAQ. The CDR3 loop spans 17 amino acids. CDR3 sequence (DNA): TGTGCCAGCAGCCGACCCATATCGGGGGATTGGGCAGATACGCAGTATTTT. This translates into CASSRPISGDWADTQYF.

The CDR3 DNA reads TGTGCCACCAGCAGACCCTCGGGAGACGAGACCCAGTACTTC. This gives the protein CATSRPSGDETQYF. The chain joins TRBV15 to TRBJ2-5, with a tentative D call TRBD2 (6 bases). Germline V CDR1 and CDR2: LNHNV, YYDKDF (reference sequence). The CDR3 covers 14 residues. Trimming took 2 bases from V and 5 from J, leaving 12 bases between them.

The V gene is TRBV30, the J gene TRBJ1-6, with TRBD1 matching 8 bases. In germline, CDR1 is GTSNPN, CDR2 SVGIG (reference sequence). Germline trimming cut 1 base from V and 9 bases from J; bases unmatched to any gene: 8. CDR3 length: 15 amino acids. In DNA, the CDR3 is TGTGCCTGGAGTGACCCGGACAGGGAGGTTTCACCCCTCCACTTT. Residues: CAWSDPDREVSPLHF.

The genes are TRBV5-1 and TRBJ2-3; tentative D call: TRBD2 (6 bases). The CDR3 has 15 amino acids. With 0 bases removed from V and 1 base from J, the gap between germline ends came to 9 bases. Germline CDR1 is SGHRS and CDR2 is YFSETQ. The CDR3 DNA follows: TGCGCCAGCAGCTTGGGGCGGGAAGGCACAGATACGCAGTATTTT. This gives the protein CASSLGREGTDTQYF.

This rearrangement joins TRBV27 to TRBJ2-7; 9 bases fit TRBD1. V dropped 5 bases and J dropped 3; count of bases not matched to a gene: 8. Germline lookup yields CDR1 MNHEY and CDR2 SMNVEV (reference sequence). The CDR3 has 15 residues. CDR3 in amino acids: CASSLLTGGSYEQYF. CDR3 in DNA: TGTGCCAGCAGTCTCTTGACAGGGGGAAGCTACGAGCAGTACTTC.